A single T cell receptor beta chain is shown here with its context. No antigen is known for it. The sample is drawn from a study of tumor-infiltrating lymphocytes in primary liver carcinoma. Study details: Patients, male and female, were 30 to 69 years old.

Germline V gene sequence: CDR1 SQVTM, CDR2 ANQGSEA. The CDR3 runs 13 residues. Synthesis of TCR beta cDNA was carried out from 450 to 650 ng total RNA with a constant-region primer. Employing slightly modified ARM-PCR, three nested multiplex PCR rounds were run, and these gave rise to the TCR beta libraries. TRBV1-TRBV30 forward and Cbeta reverse primers drove the first two approximately 10-cycle rounds. TCRdb re-analysed the multiplex PCR reads in MiXCR, keeping a single row per CDR3 protein. The data hold roughly 120,000 distinct CDR3 sequences, with 50% to 65% observed a single time. The study co-extracted DNA and RNA from 20-30 mg of unsorted bulk tissue. Sampling of every tumor involved five separate regions. These included the tumor centre. Overall study results and limits: Tumor samples exhibited a significantly greater top-250-clone fraction than blood samples (p = 0.039). Only about 8-25% of top clones showed up in all five tumor regions.

This clonotype was sampled from a woman aged 55-69 years with primary liver carcinoma and hepatitis B virus infection. The chain recombines TRBV29-1 with TRBJ2-7; 8 bases map to TRBD1. What was sequenced was liver tumor tissue from sampling region 1. Specified subset: tumor region T1, superior pole. In DNA form, the CDR3 reads TGCAGTGCTAGGGCAGGGGGCGAATACAAGCAGTACTTC. It encodes CSARAGGEYKQYF.